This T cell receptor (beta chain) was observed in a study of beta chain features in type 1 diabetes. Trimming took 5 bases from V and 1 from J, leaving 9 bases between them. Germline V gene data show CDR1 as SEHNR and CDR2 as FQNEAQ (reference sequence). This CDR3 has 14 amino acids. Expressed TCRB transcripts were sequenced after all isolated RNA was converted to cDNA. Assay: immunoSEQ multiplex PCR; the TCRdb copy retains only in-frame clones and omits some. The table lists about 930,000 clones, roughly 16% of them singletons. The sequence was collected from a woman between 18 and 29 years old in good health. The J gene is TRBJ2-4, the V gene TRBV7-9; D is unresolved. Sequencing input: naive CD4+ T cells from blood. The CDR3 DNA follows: TGTGCCAGCAGCCACCTGGGGGCCAAAAACATTCAGTACTTC. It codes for CASSHLGAKNIQYF.